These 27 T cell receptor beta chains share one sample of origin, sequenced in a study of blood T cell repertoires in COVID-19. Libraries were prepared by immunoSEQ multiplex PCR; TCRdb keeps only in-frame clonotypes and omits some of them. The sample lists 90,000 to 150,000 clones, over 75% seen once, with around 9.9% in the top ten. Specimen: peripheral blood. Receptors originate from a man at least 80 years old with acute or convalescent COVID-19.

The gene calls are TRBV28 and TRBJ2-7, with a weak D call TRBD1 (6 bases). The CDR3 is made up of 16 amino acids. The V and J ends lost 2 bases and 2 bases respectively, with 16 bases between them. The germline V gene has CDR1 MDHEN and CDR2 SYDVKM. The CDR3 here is CASSLMSIRGPYEQYF. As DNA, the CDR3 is TGTGCCAGCAGTTTAATGTCTATCAGGGGCCCCTACGAGCAGTACTTC.

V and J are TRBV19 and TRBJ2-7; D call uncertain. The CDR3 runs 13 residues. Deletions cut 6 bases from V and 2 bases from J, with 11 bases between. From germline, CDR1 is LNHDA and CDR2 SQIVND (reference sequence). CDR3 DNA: TGTGCCAGTAGCCGGGTCCCACCCTACGAGCAGTACTTC. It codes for CASSRVPPYEQYF.

The CDR3 protein is CSVPGVRTVQETQYF. The CDR3, as DNA: TGCAGCGTCCCCGGCGTTCGTACAGTCCAAGAGACCCAGTACTTC. This chain connects TRBV29-1 to TRBJ2-5; D is unclear. The CDR3 totals 15 residues. Between the trimmed V and J ends, which lost 6 bases and 1 base, there was a span of 18 bases. The germline V gene encodes CDR1 SQVTM and CDR2 ANQGSEA.

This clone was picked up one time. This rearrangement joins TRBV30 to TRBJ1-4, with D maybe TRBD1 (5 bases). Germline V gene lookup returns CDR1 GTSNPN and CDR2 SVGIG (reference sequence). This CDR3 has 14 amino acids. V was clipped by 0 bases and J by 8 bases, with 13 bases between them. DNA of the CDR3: TGTGCCTGGAGTGTAAACGGGGGTGGGGAAAAACTGTTTTTT. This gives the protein CAWSVNGGGEKLFF.

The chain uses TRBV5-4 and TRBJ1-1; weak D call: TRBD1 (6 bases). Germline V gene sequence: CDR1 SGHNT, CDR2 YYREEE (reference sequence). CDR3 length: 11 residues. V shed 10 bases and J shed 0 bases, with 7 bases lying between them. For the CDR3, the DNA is TGTGCCCAGGGGATGAACACTGAAGCTTTCTTT. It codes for CAQGMNTEAFF.

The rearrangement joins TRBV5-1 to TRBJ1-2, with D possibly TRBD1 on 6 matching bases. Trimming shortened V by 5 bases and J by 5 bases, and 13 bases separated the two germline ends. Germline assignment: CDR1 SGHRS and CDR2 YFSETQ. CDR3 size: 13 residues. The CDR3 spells CASSEGVVYGYTF. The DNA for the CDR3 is TGCGCCAGCAGTGAGGGGGTCGTATATGGCTACACCTTC.

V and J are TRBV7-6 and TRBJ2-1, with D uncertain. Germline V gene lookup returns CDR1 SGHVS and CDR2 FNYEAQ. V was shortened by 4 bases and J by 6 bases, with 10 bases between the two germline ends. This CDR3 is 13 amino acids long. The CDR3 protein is CASSSGLSNEQFF. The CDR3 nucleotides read TGTGCCAGCAGCTCCGGGTTGAGCAATGAGCAGTTCTTC.

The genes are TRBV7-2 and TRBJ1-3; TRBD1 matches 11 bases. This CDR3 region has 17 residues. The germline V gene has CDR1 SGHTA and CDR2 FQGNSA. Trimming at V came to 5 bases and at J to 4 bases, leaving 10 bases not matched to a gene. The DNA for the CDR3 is TGTGCCAGCAGCCTCGGACAGGGGGCGATTAGGGGAAACACCATATATTTT. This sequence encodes CASSLGQGAIRGNTIYF.

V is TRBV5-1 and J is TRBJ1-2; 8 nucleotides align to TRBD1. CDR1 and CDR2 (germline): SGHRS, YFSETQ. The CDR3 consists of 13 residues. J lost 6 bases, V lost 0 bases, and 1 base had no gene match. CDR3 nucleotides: TGCGCCAGCAGCTTGGTGGGACAGGATGGCTACACCTTC. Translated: CASSLVGQDGYTF.

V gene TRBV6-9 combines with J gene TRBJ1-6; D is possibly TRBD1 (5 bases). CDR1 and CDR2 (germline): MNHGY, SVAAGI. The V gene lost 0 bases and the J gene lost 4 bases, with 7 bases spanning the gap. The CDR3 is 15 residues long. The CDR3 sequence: CASSYSGVYNSPLHF. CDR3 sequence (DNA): TGTGCCAGCAGTTATTCAGGGGTATATAATTCACCCCTCCACTTT.

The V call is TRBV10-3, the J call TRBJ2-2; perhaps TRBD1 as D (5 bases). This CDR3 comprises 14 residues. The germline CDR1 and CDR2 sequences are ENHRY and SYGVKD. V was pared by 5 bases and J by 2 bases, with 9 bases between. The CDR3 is CAISWTSNTGELFF. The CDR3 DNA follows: TGTGCCATCAGTTGGACATCCAACACCGGGGAGCTGTTTTTT.

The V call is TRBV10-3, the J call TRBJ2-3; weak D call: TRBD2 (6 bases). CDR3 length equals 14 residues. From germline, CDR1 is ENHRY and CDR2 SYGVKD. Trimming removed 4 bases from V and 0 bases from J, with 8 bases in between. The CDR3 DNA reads TGTGCCATCAGTGTACTAGCTAGCACAGATACGCAGTATTTT. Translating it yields CAISVLASTDTQYF.

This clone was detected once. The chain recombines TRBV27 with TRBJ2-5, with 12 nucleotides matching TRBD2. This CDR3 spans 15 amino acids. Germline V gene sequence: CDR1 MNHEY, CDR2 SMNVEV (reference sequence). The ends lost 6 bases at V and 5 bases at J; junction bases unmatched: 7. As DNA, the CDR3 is TGTGCCAGCAGCCTAGCGGGAGGGCCTTGGGAGACCCAGTACTTC. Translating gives CASSLAGGPWETQYF.

Here the CDR3 DNA reads TGTGCCAGCAGCTCCCAGGGGGCGGCTAGCACAGATACGCAGTATTTT. Its protein is CASSSQGAASTDTQYF. J is TRBJ2-3 and V is TRBV7-2, with 8 nucleotides matching TRBD1. The germline CDR1 and CDR2 sequences are SGHTA and FQGNSA. V trimming: 4 bases; J trimming: 0 bases; junction bases outside the gene matches: 6. The CDR3 consists of 16 residues.

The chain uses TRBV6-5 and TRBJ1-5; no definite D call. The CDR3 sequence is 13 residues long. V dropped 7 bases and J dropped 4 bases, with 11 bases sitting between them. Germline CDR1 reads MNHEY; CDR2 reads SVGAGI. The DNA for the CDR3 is TGTGCCAGCACTGGCAGGATAAATCAGCCCCAGCATTTT. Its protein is CASTGRINQPQHF.

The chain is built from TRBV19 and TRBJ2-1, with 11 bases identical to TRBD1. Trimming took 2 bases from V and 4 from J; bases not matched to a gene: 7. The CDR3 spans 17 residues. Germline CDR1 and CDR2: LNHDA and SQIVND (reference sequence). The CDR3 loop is CASSILGTGGKYNEQFF. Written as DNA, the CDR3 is TGTGCCAGTAGTATATTAGGGACAGGGGGGAAATACAATGAGCAGTTCTTC. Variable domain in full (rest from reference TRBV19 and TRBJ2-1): DGGITQSPKYLFRKEGQNVTLSCEQNLNHDAMYWYRQDPGQGLRLIYYSQIVNDFQKGDIAEGYSVSREKKESFPLTVTSAQKNPTAFYLCASSILGTGGKYNEQFFGPGTRLTVL.

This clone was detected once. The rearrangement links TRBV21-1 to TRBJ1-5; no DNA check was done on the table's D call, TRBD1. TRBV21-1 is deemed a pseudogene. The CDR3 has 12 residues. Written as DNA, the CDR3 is TGTGCCAGCCGCCACAGGAGTCAGCCCCAGCATTTT. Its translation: CASRHRSQPQHF.

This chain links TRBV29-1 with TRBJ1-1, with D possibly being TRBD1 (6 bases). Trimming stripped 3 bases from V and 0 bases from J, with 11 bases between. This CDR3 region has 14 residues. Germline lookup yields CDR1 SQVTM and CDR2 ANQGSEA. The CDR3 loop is CSVDKGTMNTEAFF. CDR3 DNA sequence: TGCAGCGTTGATAAGGGGACAATGAACACTGAAGCTTTCTTT.

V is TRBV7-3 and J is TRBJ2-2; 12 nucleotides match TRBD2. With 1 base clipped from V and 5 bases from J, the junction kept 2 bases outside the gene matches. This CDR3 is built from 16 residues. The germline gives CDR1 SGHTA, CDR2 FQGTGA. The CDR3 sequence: CASSLRTSGTTGELFF. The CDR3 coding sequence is TGTGCCAGCAGCTTAAGGACTAGCGGGACTACCGGGGAGCTGTTTTTT.

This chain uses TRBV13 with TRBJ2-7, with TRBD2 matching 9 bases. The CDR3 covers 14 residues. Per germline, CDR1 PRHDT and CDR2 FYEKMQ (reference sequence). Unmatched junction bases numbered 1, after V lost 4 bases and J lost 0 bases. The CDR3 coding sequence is TGTGCCAGCAGCTCGACTAGCGGCTCCTACGAGCAGTACTTC. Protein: CASSSTSGSYEQYF.

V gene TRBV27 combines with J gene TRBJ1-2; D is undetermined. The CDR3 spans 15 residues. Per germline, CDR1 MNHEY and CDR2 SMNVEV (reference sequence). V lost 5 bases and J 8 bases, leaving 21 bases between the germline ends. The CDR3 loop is CASSPQLNPTGGYTF. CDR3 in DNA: TGTGCCAGCAGTCCCCAATTAAACCCGACTGGCGGCTACACCTTC.

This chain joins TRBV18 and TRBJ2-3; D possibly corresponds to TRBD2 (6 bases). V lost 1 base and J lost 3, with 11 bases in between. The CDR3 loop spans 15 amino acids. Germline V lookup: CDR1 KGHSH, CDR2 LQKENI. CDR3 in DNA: TGTGCCAGCTCACCACGGGCTAGCGAAACAGATACGCAGTATTTT. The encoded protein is CASSPRASETDTQYF. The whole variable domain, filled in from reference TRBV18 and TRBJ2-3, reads NAGVMQNPRHLVRRRGQEARLRCSPMKGHSHVYWYRQLPEEGLKFMVYLQKENIIDESGMPKERFSAEFPKEGPSILRIQQVVRGDSAAYFCASSPRASETDTQYFGPGTRLTVL.

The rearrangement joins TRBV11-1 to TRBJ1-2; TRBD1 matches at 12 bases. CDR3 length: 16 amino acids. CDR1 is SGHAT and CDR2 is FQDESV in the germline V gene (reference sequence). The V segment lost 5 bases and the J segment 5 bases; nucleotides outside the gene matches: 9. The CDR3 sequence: CASSHSRDRGQYGYTF. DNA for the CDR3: TGTGCCAGCAGCCACAGCCGGGACAGGGGGCAATATGGCTACACCTTC.

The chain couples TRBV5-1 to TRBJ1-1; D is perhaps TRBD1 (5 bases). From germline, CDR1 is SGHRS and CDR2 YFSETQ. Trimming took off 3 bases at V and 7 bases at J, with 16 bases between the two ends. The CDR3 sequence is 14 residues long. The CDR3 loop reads CASSSTTPGVEAFF. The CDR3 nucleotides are TGCGCCAGCAGCTCCACAACCCCGGGGGTTGAAGCTTTCTTT.

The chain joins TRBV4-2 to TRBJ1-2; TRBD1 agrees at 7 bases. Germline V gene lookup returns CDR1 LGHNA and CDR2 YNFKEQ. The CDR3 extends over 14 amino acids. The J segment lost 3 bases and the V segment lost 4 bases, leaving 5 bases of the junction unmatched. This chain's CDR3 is CASSPGTADYGYTF. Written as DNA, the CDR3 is TGTGCCAGCAGCCCTGGGACAGCTGACTATGGCTACACCTTC.

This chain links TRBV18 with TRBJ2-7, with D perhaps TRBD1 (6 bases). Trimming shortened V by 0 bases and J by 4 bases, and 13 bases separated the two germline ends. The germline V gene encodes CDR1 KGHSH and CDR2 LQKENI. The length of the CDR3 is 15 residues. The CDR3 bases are TGTGCCAGCTCACCACCGAACAGGGATAAGTACGAGCAGTACTTC. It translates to CASSPPNRDKYEQYF. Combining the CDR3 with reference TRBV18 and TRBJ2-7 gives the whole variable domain NAGVMQNPRHLVRRRGQEARLRCSPMKGHSHVYWYRQLPEEGLKFMVYLQKENIIDESGMPKERFSAEFPKEGPSILRIQQVVRGDSAAYFCASSPPNRDKYEQYFGPGTRLTVT.

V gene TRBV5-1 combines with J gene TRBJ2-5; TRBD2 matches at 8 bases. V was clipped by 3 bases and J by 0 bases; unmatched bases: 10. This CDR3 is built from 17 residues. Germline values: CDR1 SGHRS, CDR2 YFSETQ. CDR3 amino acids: CASSSQPSGGHQETQYF. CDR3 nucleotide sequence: TGCGCCAGCAGCTCCCAACCAAGCGGGGGCCACCAAGAGACCCAGTACTTC.